What follows is one T cell receptor beta chain and its context. Its antigen remains unidentified. Time point given: 12 to 13 months of natalizumab therapy. Sequencing was at survey level. Only in-frame clones appear in the TCRdb table, and some are missing; sequencing was by immunoSEQ multiplex PCR. The table records 25,000 or so clones, approximately 90% of them present only once. The data are from a study of multiple sclerosis patients with progressive multifocal leukoencephalopathy. Notes on the study in general: It is unclear whether the findings reflect JC virus infection or general immunocompromise.

V was shortened by 4 bases and J by 5 bases, with 9 bases between the two germline ends. The CDR3 is 12 residues long. The germline V gene encodes CDR1 SGHDT and CDR2 YYEEEE. The sequence came from a man aged 25-45 years with multiple sclerosis. The chain combines TRBV5-6 with TRBJ1-1, with D uncertain. Sample: PBMCs, taken from a patient treated with natalizumab. CDR3 sequence (DNA): TGTGCCAGCAGCGTAGGAGAAACTGAAGCTTTCTTT. This encodes CASSVGETEAFF.